This TCR beta chain was identified during a study of CD8+ T cells in alopecia areata. After isolation, RNA underwent reverse transcription to generate cDNA as the sequencing template. TCRdb's table, derived via immunoSEQ multiplex PCR, lists solely in-frame clones and lacks some. The sample lists under 150,000 clones, about four fifths seen once, with more than 20% in the top ten. Study-wide points: There were many expanded lesional clones persisting in scalp and blood during tofacitinib.

Details on this clone: Its antigen is not identified.

Specified treatment: oral pan-JAK inhibitor, 5-10 mg twice daily. The CDR3 length is 15 residues. After removal of 6 bases from V and 3 bases from J, the junction contained 13 bases not matched to a gene. Germline loops: CDR1 SQVTM, CDR2 ANQGSEA. The chain joins TRBV29-1 to TRBJ2-7; TRBD2 matches 8 bases. This material consisted of CD8+ T cells sorted from blood, taken at week 4, from a patient treated with tofacitinib. The receptor was isolated from a human donor with alopecia areata. DNA for the CDR3: TGCAGCGTCGGGGGGGGCTGGCCTCCCTACTACGAGCAGTACTTC. Its translation: CSVGGGWPPYYEQYF.